Here is one T cell receptor beta chain with its context. Preparation of the TCRbeta library involved a method that used unique molecular identifiers. TCRdb passed the PCR reads through MiXCR, listing each CDR3 protein once. The top ten hold under 30% of the sample, which has around 450,000 distinct CDR3 sequences, around 15% seen once. This specimen belongs to a study of T-cell reconstitution after alpha-beta-depleted transplantation in children. V dropped 3 bases and J dropped 7 bases, with 8 bases sitting between them. This CDR3 contains 11 residues. Per germline, CDR1 SGHRS and CDR2 YFSETQ. The TCR originated in a boy under two years old who had a stem cell transplant for Wiskott-Aldrich syndrome, so the T cells may come from the graft donor. Material: PBMCs, mostly from graft donor cells, obtained 360 days after TCRalphabeta/CD19-depleted stem cell transplant. The chain links TRBV5-1 to TRBJ2-7; D is unclear. DNA for the CDR3: TGCGCCAGCAGCTCCCGTGGAGAGCAGTACTTC. It specifies CASSSRGEQYF.